What follows are 2 T cell receptor beta chains derived from one specimen sequenced in a study of response to subunit inactivated influenza vaccine. TCRdb independently ran MiXCR on the RT-PCR reads; one entry per CDR3 protein. The sample carries about 780,000 distinct CDR3 sequences, 15% to 20% recorded once. Sequenced here: PBMCs from blood, sampled less than 6 days after vaccination. Source of these receptors: a man aged 50 or older who received an inactivated influenza vaccine.

This chain uses TRBV5-1 with TRBJ2-3; D is possibly TRBD1 (6 bases). The germline gives CDR1 SGHRS, CDR2 YFSETQ. V gave up 4 bases and J gave up 3 bases, with 18 bases separating them. There are 16 residues in the CDR3. The CDR3 spells CASSPTDRLGTDTQYF. For the CDR3, the DNA is TGCGCCAGCAGCCCTACCGACAGGTTGGGTACAGATACGCAGTATTTT.

This clonotype occurred many times. The chain uses TRBV24-1 and TRBJ2-1, with D perhaps matching TRBD1 (6 bases). The length of the CDR3 is 14 residues. From germline, CDR1 is KGHDR and CDR2 SFDVKD. The ends were cut back, 10 bases at V and 1 base at J, with 13 bases in the middle. The CDR3: CATRGSGSYNEQFF. CDR3 DNA sequence: TGTGCCACTAGGGGGTCGGGGTCCTACAATGAGCAGTTCTTC.